The clone carrying this T cell receptor (beta chain) has a count of ten or more. Its cognate antigen is unknown. Documented time point: healthy volunteer bleed at 2 weeks. Researchers extracted total RNA from unfractionated whole blood. TCRdb passed the RACE reads through MiXCR, listing each CDR3 protein once. Of about 130,000 distinct CDR3 sequences listed, more than 7.5% were seen once; the top ten hold approximately 2%. The data were obtained in a study of human T cells and chemical hapten exposure. Study-level information: TCR yields per sample varied mostly from small pooled library volume differences.

General observations from the study: TCRs above 1 in 1000 frequency stayed constant with DPC sensitization.

The source of this sequence is a male donor in good health. Some clones in this sample may be carry-over from other donors' samples. Material: whole blood.

As DNA, the CDR3 is TGTGCCAGCAGATTGGGACAAGCGGACTTCGATTCACCCCTCCACTTT. Translated, it gives CASRLGQADFDSPLHF. The rearrangement links TRBV2 to TRBJ1-6, with D possibly being TRBD1 (6 bases). Germline CDR1 reads SNHLY; CDR2 reads FYNNEI. V dropped 6 bases and J dropped 8 bases, with 20 bases sitting between them. The CDR3 has 16 residues.